This T cell receptor (beta chain) was identified in a study of Ad26.COV2.S vaccination and SARS-CoV-2 variants. The wider study: Ad26.COV2.S was injected intramuscularly once or twice, 56 days apart.

Treatment defined: approximately 18 received Ad26.COV2.S at low or high dose, single or two shots; about five received placebo; per-sample allocation not given. Day 63 following the first vaccine or placebo injection was when the samples were taken. Boston supplied an adult donor aged 18-55 years. Study outcomes and limitations: People who got the vaccine or the placebo had similar non-spike TCR breadth. The TCR breadth and depth analyses may have understated or missed part of the total T cell responses.

Trimming took off 6 bases at V and 3 bases at J, with 7 bases between the two ends. This CDR3 is 12 amino acids long. About this clone itself: Its antigen is still unknown.

Clones were read by immunoSEQ multiplex PCR, and TCRdb kept only the in-frame ones, dropping some. The table records a few hundred thousand clones, 90% of them present only once. The sample here was peripheral blood, taken in a trial of Ad26.COV2.S vaccine versus placebo. V is TRBV12-3 or TRBV12-4 and J is TRBJ2-3; no definite D call. The clonotype was recovered from a person between 18 and 65 years old who received the Ad26.COV2.S COVID-19 vaccine or a placebo. The CDR3 nucleotides read TGTGCCAGCAGACCCTTTACAGATACGCAGTATTTT. Protein product: CASRPFTDTQYF.